This T cell receptor (beta chain) was observed in a study of blood T cells in healthy people across ages. Study conclusions and caveats: Bulk PBMC profiling left naive and antigen-experienced comparisons inconclusive.

The use of a sample-barcoded 5' primer and a J-beta primer mix characterized a second PCR of roughly 7 to 12 cycles. TCRdb re-analysed the 5' RACE reads in MiXCR, keeping a single row per CDR3 protein. The sample records approximately 1,700,000 distinct CDR3 sequences, more than 35% being singletons. As regards this clonotype: Antigen: not known.

CDR3 length: 13 residues. This chain uses TRBV21-1 with TRBJ1-2; the table's D gene call, TRBD1, was not cross checked with the DNA. TRBV21-1 is marked as a pseudogene. Sequenced: blood. This sequence originates from a human donor in good health. The CDR3 here is CASSNDRDGGYTF. As DNA, the CDR3 is TGTGCCAGCAGCAACGACAGGGATGGCGGCTACACCTTC.